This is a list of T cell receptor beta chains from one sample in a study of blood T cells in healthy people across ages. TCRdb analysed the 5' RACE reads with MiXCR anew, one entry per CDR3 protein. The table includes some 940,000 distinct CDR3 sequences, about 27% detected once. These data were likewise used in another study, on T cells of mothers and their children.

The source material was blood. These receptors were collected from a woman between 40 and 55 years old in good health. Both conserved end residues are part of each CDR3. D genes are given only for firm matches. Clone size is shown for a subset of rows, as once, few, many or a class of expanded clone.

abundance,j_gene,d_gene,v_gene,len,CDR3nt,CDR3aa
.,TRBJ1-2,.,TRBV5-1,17,TGCGCCAGCAGCTTGGGGGGGACCGTGTCTGTTAACTATGGCTACACCTTC,CASSLGGTVSVNYGYTF
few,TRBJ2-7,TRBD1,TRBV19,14,TGTGCCAGTAGTATCGACAGGGGAGCCTACGAGCAGTACTTC,CASSIDRGAYEQYF
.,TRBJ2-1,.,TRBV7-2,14,TGTGCCAGCAGCTTAAGTCCGCTATACAATGAGCAGTTCTTC,CASSLSPLYNEQFF
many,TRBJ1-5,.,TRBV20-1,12,TGCAGTGCCCTCAATAGCAATCAGCCCCAGCATTTT,CSALNSNQPQHF
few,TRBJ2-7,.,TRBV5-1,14,TGCGCCAGCAGCTTGGGGGGACAAAACTACGAGCAGTACTTC,CASSLGGQNYEQYF
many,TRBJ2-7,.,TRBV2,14,TGTGCCAGCAACTCGGCCTCCCGCTCCTACGAGCAGTACTTC,CASNSASRSYEQYF
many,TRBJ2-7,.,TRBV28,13,TGTGCCACCTTATTACAGGCTTTAAACGAGCAGTACTTC,CATLLQALNEQYF
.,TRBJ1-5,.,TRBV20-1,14,TGCGGTGCTAGGACAATGGAGGGCAATCAGCCCCGGCATTTT,CGARTMEGNQPRHF
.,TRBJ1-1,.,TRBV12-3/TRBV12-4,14,TGTGCCAGCAGTCGGGACGTACAGAACACTGAAGCTTTCTTT,CASSRDVQNTEAFF
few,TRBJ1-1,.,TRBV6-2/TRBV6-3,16,TGTGCCAGCAGCTCTCCGGAGGGCTGGGGACCCACTGAAGCTTTCTTT,CASSSPEGWGPTEAFF